The 27 T cell receptor beta chains in this list originate from one sample, sequenced in a study of identifying expanded T cells in peripheral blood (dated by TCRdb to about 2019). Receptor amplification or capture employed the immunoSEQ multiplex PCR assay. Entries here come from immuneACCESS through TCRdb and include only in-frame sequences with V and J called. Some clones fail to appear in such tables; in the studies checked, an unresolved V gene covers under half of the shortfall, and the cause of the remainder is unknown. A total of tens of thousands of clones appear in this sample, about 91% of them only once. Approximately 2.6% of the sample is held by the ten biggest clonotypes. The sequenced material came from blood. Receptors were obtained from a person aged 18 to 69 in good health.

The chain uses TRBV5-1 and TRBJ2-1, with 8 bases lining up with TRBD2. The CDR3 is 16 residues long. Per germline, CDR1 SGHRS and CDR2 YFSETQ. J lost 7 bases, V lost 2 bases, and 11 bases had no gene match. The CDR3 bases are TGCGCCAGCAGCTTCTCAGCGGGAGTGGGTCGGAATGAGCAGTTCTTC. Its protein product is CASSFSAGVGRNEQFF.

CDR3 in DNA: TGTGCCAGCAGCCGAGGCCGGGTCATTCCCTACGAGCAGTACTTC. Encoded protein: CASSRGRVIPYEQYF. V and J are TRBV7-2 and TRBJ2-7; D is undetermined. V dropped 5 bases and J dropped 2 bases, with 16 bases sitting between them. The CDR3 has 15 amino acids. Per germline, CDR1 SGHTA and CDR2 FQGNSA.

The chain employs TRBV7-2 and TRBJ1-6; the match to TRBD1 covers 7 bases. The CDR3 loop spans 14 amino acids. V trimming: 1 base; J trimming: 13 bases; junction bases outside the gene matches: 7. Germline CDR1 and CDR2: SGHTA and FQGNSA. CDR3 sequence reads: CASSLGDRVSPLHF. The DNA for the CDR3 is TGTGCCAGCAGCTTAGGTGACAGGGTGTCGCCCCTCCACTTT.

The chain recombines TRBV10-2 with TRBJ1-3, with D unclear. V lost 3 bases, J lost 2 bases, and 5 bases lay in between. The length of the CDR3 is 13 residues. Germline V gene sequence: CDR1 WSHSY, CDR2 SAAADI. In DNA, the CDR3 is TGCGCCAGCAGTGAAGGGACTGGAAACACCATATATTTT. It yields the protein CASSEGTGNTIYF.

The chain combines TRBV5-5 with TRBJ2-3; D not resolved. Germline values: CDR1 SGHKS, CDR2 YYEKEE (reference sequence). Trimming left V 0 bases short and J 4 bases short, with 9 bases between. This CDR3 is built from 14 residues. This CDR3 reads CASSLEDGPDTQYF. The CDR3, as DNA: TGTGCCAGCAGCTTGGAGGACGGGCCAGATACGCAGTATTTT.

The rearrangement joins TRBV7-2 to TRBJ2-7; 10 nucleotides align to TRBD2. In germline, CDR1 is SGHTA, CDR2 FQGNSA. J lost 2 bases, V lost 1 base, and 11 bases had no gene match. This CDR3 region has 18 residues. The CDR3 reads CASSLGPGVAGGTYEQYF. The CDR3 DNA sequence: TGTGCCAGCAGCTTAGGCCCCGGGGTAGCGGGGGGTACCTACGAGCAGTACTTC.

The genes are TRBV13 and TRBJ1-5; D unresolved. Trimming cost V 0 bases and J 5 bases, with 5 bases left between them. Germline CDR1 reads PRHDT; CDR2 reads FYEKMQ (reference sequence). This CDR3 contains 13 residues. This chain's CDR3 is CASSLGRDQPQHF. CDR3 DNA: TGTGCCAGCAGCTTAGGCAGAGATCAGCCCCAGCATTTT.

V is TRBV27 and J is TRBJ2-3; 7 bases map to TRBD1. In germline, CDR1 is MNHEY, CDR2 SMNVEV (reference sequence). The CDR3 runs to 16 residues. Trimming removed 0 bases from V and 2 bases from J; junction bases left unmatched: 5. CDR3 in DNA: TGTGCCAGCAGTTTATCACCGACAGGGAACACAGATACGCAGTATTTT. Its protein product is CASSLSPTGNTDTQYF.

This clone appeared once. This sequence joins TRBV4-1 and TRBJ2-1; D might be TRBD2 (5 bases). This CDR3 has 15 amino acids. CDR1 and CDR2 from the germline V gene are MGHRA and YSYEKL. Trimming left V 1 base short and J 5 bases short, with 12 bases between. For the CDR3, the DNA is TGCGCCAGCAGCCAAGGTCCCTGGGGAGACAATGAGCAGTTCTTC. The encoded protein is CASSQGPWGDNEQFF.

This clone appeared a few times. V and J are TRBV4-3 and TRBJ2-5; 8 bases are a match to TRBD1. This CDR3 is built from 14 residues. V dropped 4 bases and J dropped 4; count of bases not matched to a gene: 5. Germline V gene lookup returns CDR1 LGHNA and CDR2 YSLEER. CDR3 loop: CASSPRGRGETQYF. The CDR3 region has the DNA TGCGCCAGCAGCCCCAGGGGGCGGGGAGAGACCCAGTACTTC.

The chain combines TRBV9 with TRBJ1-2; 10 bases are shared with TRBD1. This CDR3 comprises 16 residues. The trim removed 7 bases at V and 1 base at J, leaving 10 bases unmatched. Germline lookup yields CDR1 SGDLS and CDR2 YYNGEE. CDR3 nucleotide sequence: TGTGCCAGCCAGAAGGGACAGGGGACATTTAACTATGGCTACACCTTC. Protein product: CASQKGQGTFNYGYTF.

The V gene is TRBV7-9, the J gene TRBJ2-5; the match to TRBD2 covers 9 bases. The J segment lost 4 bases and the V segment lost 5 bases, leaving 5 bases of the junction unmatched. Looked up from germline, CDR1 is SEHNR and CDR2 is FQNEAQ (reference sequence). The CDR3 length is 14 residues. CDR3 residues: CASSTLAGRETQYF. CDR3 DNA sequence: TGTGCCAGCAGCACCCTAGCGGGAAGAGAGACCCAGTACTTC.

The V gene is TRBV11-3, the J gene TRBJ2-2, with D possibly being TRBD1 (5 bases). Germline loops: CDR1 SGHNT, CDR2 YENEEA. The CDR3 runs to 14 residues. V was trimmed by 5 bases and J by 4 bases, leaving 11 bases between them. CDR3 DNA sequence: TGTGCCAGCAGCCTAGGACAAGCCACCGGGGAGCTGTTTTTT. Translating gives CASSLGQATGELFF.

The rearrangement links TRBV7-8 to TRBJ2-7, with D possibly being TRBD1 (6 bases). Trimming stripped 5 bases from V and 4 bases from J, with 18 bases between. Per germline, CDR1 SGHVS and CDR2 FQNEAQ. The CDR3 covers 15 residues. The CDR3 protein is CASSTTPDRLYEQYF. In DNA, the CDR3 is TGTGCCAGCAGCACTACGCCGGACAGACTATACGAGCAGTACTTC.

The chain combines TRBV7-8 with TRBJ1-4, with D maybe TRBD1 (5 bases). Trimming took off 3 bases at V and 11 bases at J, with 19 bases between the two ends. This CDR3 has 15 residues. CDR1 is SGHVS and CDR2 is FQNEAQ in the germline V gene. Here the CDR3 reads CASSLGRGGMEKLFF. Here the CDR3 DNA reads TGTGCCAGCAGCTTGGGGCGGGGGGGTATGGAGAAACTGTTTTTT.

This rearrangement joins TRBV19 to TRBJ2-3, with D possibly matching TRBD2 (6 bases). CDR3 size: 15 residues. Germline V gene sequence: CDR1 LNHDA, CDR2 SQIVND (reference sequence). V was pared by 3 bases and J by 3 bases, with 13 bases between. The CDR3 nucleotides read TGTGCCAGTAGTATCGGACTACTTTCAACAGATACGCAGTATTTT. This translates into CASSIGLLSTDTQYF.

The gene calls are TRBV2 and TRBJ2-7; D uncertain. Trimming pared 7 bases from V and 2 bases from J, leaving 3 bases between. This CDR3 contains 10 residues. Germline assignment: CDR1 SNHLY and CDR2 FYNNEI. CDR3 sequence reads: CASNTYEQYF. The CDR3 nucleotides read TGTGCCAGCAACACCTACGAGCAGTACTTC.

This chain links TRBV5-1 with TRBJ2-5; no clear D. The CDR3 extends over 11 amino acids. Germline values: CDR1 SGHRS, CDR2 YFSETQ. Trimming shortened V by 0 bases and J by 3 bases, and 0 bases separated the two germline ends. Here the CDR3 reads CASSLEETQYF. The CDR3, as DNA: TGCGCCAGCAGCTTGGAAGAGACCCAGTACTTC.

The V and J genes are TRBV19 and TRBJ1-4; 7 nucleotides line up with TRBD1. The ends lost 6 bases at V and 4 bases at J; junction bases unmatched: 5. Germline-derived CDR1 and CDR2 are LNHDA and SQIVND (reference sequence). The CDR3 covers 14 residues. The CDR3 region is CASSSGTDNEKLFF. The CDR3 coding sequence is TGTGCCAGTAGCTCCGGGACAGATAATGAAAAACTGTTTTTT.

This chain joins TRBV5-4 and TRBJ2-1; TRBD2 matches at 15 bases. Germline lookup yields CDR1 SGHNT and CDR2 YYREEE (reference sequence). V dropped 7 bases and J dropped 2; count of bases not matched to a gene: 4. The length of the CDR3 is 16 residues. The DNA of the CDR3 is TGTGCCAGCGGACTAGCGGGGGGGATGACCTACAATGAGCAGTTCTTC. It translates to CASGLAGGMTYNEQFF.

The chain has TRBV4-3 and TRBJ2-7, with D perhaps assigned TRBD1 or TRBD2 (5 bases each). The ends were cut back, 4 bases at V and 1 base at J, with 14 bases in the middle. The CDR3 spans 15 residues. Germline values: CDR1 LGHNA, CDR2 YSLEER. The CDR3 DNA reads TGCGCCAGCAGCCTGACGGTTGGGGGTTCCTACGAGCAGTACTTC. Translated, it gives CASSLTVGGSYEQYF.

The chain recombines TRBV5-4 with TRBJ2-5; D possibly corresponds to TRBD2 (6 bases). The CDR3 totals 14 residues. Per germline, CDR1 SGHNT and CDR2 YYREEE (reference sequence). V gave up 0 bases and J gave up 9 bases, with 15 bases separating them. The CDR3 protein is CASSLEAAGEAQYF. The CDR3 nucleotides are TGTGCCAGCAGCTTGGAGGCAGCCGGGGAGGCCCAGTACTTC.

The J gene is TRBJ1-4, the V gene TRBV12-5; D gene ambiguous. The CDR3 totals 14 residues. Germline lookup yields CDR1 LGHNT and CDR2 FRNRAP. The V and J ends lost 3 bases and 8 bases respectively, with 13 bases between them. CDR3 region: CASGLGTEEEKLFF. CDR3 bases: TGTGCTAGTGGTTTAGGTACGGAGGAGGAAAAACTGTTTTTT.

The chain uses TRBV10-3 and TRBJ2-1; D ambiguous. The V and J ends lost 3 bases and 3 bases respectively, with 3 bases between them. The CDR3 spans 12 residues. Germline V gives CDR1 ENHRY, CDR2 SYGVKD. The CDR3 region has the DNA TGTGCCATCAGTGATCTCTACAATGAGCAGTTCTTC. It specifies CAISDLYNEQFF.

The rearrangement joins TRBV25-1 to TRBJ2-5, with D maybe TRBD2 (6 bases). Germline V gene data show CDR1 as MGHDK and CDR2 as SYGVNS. The CDR3 length is 14 residues. The germline V and J ends were trimmed by 3 bases and 2 bases, with 10 bases remaining between them. CDR3: CASSDGGKQETQYF. CDR3 sequence (DNA): TGTGCCAGCAGTGATGGCGGGAAGCAAGAGACCCAGTACTTC.

V gene TRBV9 combines with J gene TRBJ2-7; tentative D call: TRBD2 (5 bases). Germline lookup yields CDR1 SGDLS and CDR2 YYNGEE. V lost 2 bases to trimming and J lost 9 bases, with 12 bases between them. The CDR3 extends over 12 amino acids. The CDR3: CASSVGYGMQYF. The CDR3 nucleotides read TGTGCCAGCAGCGTGGGATACGGGATGCAGTACTTC.

Judged by abundance, this clone is medium-sized. The genes are TRBV2 and TRBJ1-6; tentatively, D is TRBD1 (5 bases). The CDR3 loop spans 17 amino acids. Germline assignment: CDR1 SNHLY and CDR2 FYNNEI. V lost 3 bases and J lost 0, with 12 bases in between. For the CDR3, the DNA is TGTGCCAGCAGTGACGGGGACTCGGGCTCCTATAATTCACCCCTCCACTTT. It codes for CASSDGDSGSYNSPLHF.